The source of this T cell receptor beta chain is a study of cytomegalovirus exposure and HLA in healthy donors. Points from the study as a whole: An analysis was carried out at a later point. It showed that HLA-associated TCR beta chains were more clonally expanded than equally common non-associated chains. A later analysis appeared to link common viral pathogens to several of the most significant clusters. Researchers reportedly found TCR beta sequences accurately predicted most subjects' HLA-A and HLA-B alleles.

The study ran its PCR with 60 Vbeta and 13 Jbeta primers. Only in-frame clones appear in the TCRdb table, and some are missing; sequencing was by immunoSEQ multiplex PCR. Here the sample table reports 95,000 to 110,000 clones. To note about this clone: The antigen is unknown.

The CDR3 has 13 amino acids. Germline CDR1 SNHLY, CDR2 FYNNEI. Trimming cost V 9 bases and J 6 bases, with 15 bases left between them. Sequencing was done on a sample of PBMCs. This clonotype originated in a man aged 35 to 55 in good health and CMV-seronegative. This chain links TRBV2 with TRBJ2-1; no reliable D call. CDR3 nucleotides: TGTGCCAGGGCCAACCCTCGGAGCAATGAGCAGTTCTTC. This gives the protein CARANPRSNEQFF. Together with reference TRBV2 and TRBJ2-1, the CDR3 gives the full variable domain: EPEVTQTPSHQVTQMGQEVILRCVPISNHLYFYWYRQILGQKVEFLVSFYNNEISEKSEIFDDQFSVERPDGSNFTLKIRSTKLEDSAMYFCARANPRSNEQFFGPGTRLTVL.